This T cell receptor (beta chain) came from a study of memory CD4+ T cells and cytomegalovirus serostatus. Study results and limitations: Repertoires predicted CMV serostatus with median bootstrapped AUC of 0.95.

The sort gate was single viable CD3+CD4+CD8-CD45RO+ cells for memory CD4+ T cells. Total CD4+ T cells were enriched by CD4 positive selection. As concerns this clone: Its specificity is not known.

Only in-frame clones appear in the TCRdb table, and some are missing; sequencing was by immunoSEQ multiplex PCR. Of approximately 92,000 clones listed, 80% are singletons. There are 14 residues in the CDR3. V lost 7 bases to trimming and J lost 1 base, with 13 bases between them. Germline V lookup: CDR1 SGHVS, CDR2 FQNEAQ. The chain links TRBV7-8 to TRBJ1-1; no reliable D call. Sample: memory CD4+ T cells from blood. This clonotype was sampled from an adult in good health and CMV-seropositive. The CDR3 is CASTPGRSNTEAFF. The CDR3 coding sequence is TGTGCCAGCACCCCGGGTAGATCGAACACTGAAGCTTTCTTT.